This TCR beta chain was sequenced for a study of T-cell memory formation after mild COVID-19. Looking at the study overall: The study found TCR clusters largely donor specific. Study-wide results and limits: Researchers report contracting CD4+ clones mostly in CM and EM, with CD8+ clones in EMRA.

On this clonotype itself: Its target is unknown.

TCRalpha and TCRbeta libraries used 5'RACE with constant-segment primers and UMIs. TCRdb reprocessed the 5' RACE reads via MiXCR and lists one record per CDR3 protein. Of 400,000 to 500,000 distinct CDR3 sequences in the sample, approximately 24% are singletons; the top ten hold around 9.5%. V lost 6 bases and J 4 bases, leaving 12 bases between the germline ends. Germline V gene sequence: CDR1 LNHDA, CDR2 SQIVND (reference sequence). This CDR3 has 13 amino acids. Sequencing was performed on PBMCs or a T cell subset sorted from them (not recorded which). The chain combines TRBV19 with TRBJ1-1; maybe TRBD1 (5 bases). This TCR came from an adult woman who had mild COVID-19 (a few samples of this study predate the infection). Cell type and time point are not known. CDR3 sequence: CASSTPGGTEAFF. In DNA form, the CDR3 reads TGTGCCAGTAGCACCCCCGGGGGCACTGAAGCTTTCTTT.